The 7 T cell receptor beta chains below come from one sample, sequenced in a study of cytomegalovirus exposure and HLA in healthy donors. Using immunoSEQ multiplex PCR, the repertoire was profiled, and TCRdb retains in-frame clones only, with some absent. Seen here are a few hundred thousand clones, approximately 83% observed once, and the top ten hold around an eighth. Sequenced: PBMCs. The receptors here all came from a woman in her 30s in good health and CMV-seropositive.

The genes are TRBV28 and TRBJ2-7; D is possibly TRBD2 (7 bases). The V gene's germline CDR1 is MDHEN and CDR2 SYDVKM. The CDR3 is 16 residues long. The V and J ends lost 3 bases and 3 bases respectively, with 18 bases between them. CDR3: CASSFQTGGGRYEQYF. The CDR3 DNA reads as TGTGCCAGCAGTTTTCAAACTGGGGGGGGCCGCTACGAGCAGTACTTC.

The chain joins TRBV4-3 to TRBJ2-7; D gene ambiguous. V lost 2 bases and J 2 bases, leaving 10 bases between the germline ends. The germline CDR1 and CDR2 sequences are LGHNA and YSLEER. The CDR3 sequence is 14 residues long. DNA for the CDR3: TGCGCCAGCAGCCAATTTCGCGGCACCTACGAGCAGTACTTC. Residues: CASSQFRGTYEQYF.

This clone came up once. The chain uses TRBV11-3 and TRBJ1-4, with D tentatively TRBD1 (5 bases). CDR1 is SGHNT, CDR2 YENEEA, per germline. V was trimmed by 5 bases and J by 10 bases, leaving 11 bases between them. This CDR3 comprises 12 residues. CDR3 DNA: TGTGCCAGCAGCAACCCGGGGGGAAAACTGTTTTTT. Protein product: CASSNPGGKLFF.

This clone was seen just once. The rearrangement links TRBV6-5 to TRBJ1-5; 7 bases agree with TRBD1. Per germline, CDR1 MNHEY and CDR2 SVGAGI. With 4 bases clipped from V and 4 bases from J, the junction kept 7 bases outside the gene matches. The CDR3 runs 15 residues. CDR3 nucleotide sequence: TGTGCCAGCAGTTTGGGGCCAGGGGGAAATCAGCCCCAGCATTTT. Amino acid sequence: CASSLGPGGNQPQHF.

Regarding this clone: Other DNA sequences in this specimen translate into the identical CDR3. The J gene is TRBJ1-5, the V gene TRBV6-5; no reliable D call. The length of the CDR3 is 13 residues. Germline CDR1 reads MNHEY; CDR2 reads SVGAGI. Trimming took 2 bases from V and 4 from J, leaving 6 bases between them. For the CDR3, the DNA is TGTGCCAGCAGTTACGGACGAAATCAGCCCCAGCATTTT. It translates to CASSYGRNQPQHF.

CDR3 in DNA: TGTGCCAGCAGCTTACTAGCGGGAGATCAGAATGAGCAGTTCTTC. Its translation is CASSLLAGDQNEQFF. This rearrangement joins TRBV13 to TRBJ2-1; 10 nucleotides match TRBD2. With 2 bases clipped from V and 7 bases from J, the junction kept 5 bases outside the gene matches. Germline V lookup: CDR1 PRHDT, CDR2 FYEKMQ (reference sequence). This CDR3 contains 15 residues.

J is TRBJ1-1 and V is TRBV5-1; D not resolved. The germline V gene has CDR1 SGHRS and CDR2 YFSETQ. There are 15 residues in the CDR3. Trimming cost V 1 base and J 5 bases, with 15 bases left between them. The CDR3 DNA sequence: TGCGCCAGCAGCTTGCAGGACCCCGGAGAAACTGAAGCTTTCTTT. Translation gives CASSLQDPGETEAFF.